A single sample is the source of the 9 T cell receptor beta chains below, sequenced in a study of graft-versus-host responses after intestinal transplantation. The assay was immunoSEQ multiplex PCR, and TCRdb's table has in-frame clones only and misses some. The sample includes roughly 60,000 clones, under 95% of them seen just once. Specimen: PBMCs, collected approximately four months after intestinal transplantation. The receptors come from a human patient who received an intestinal transplant, so some T cells may come from the graft donor.

The rearrangement links TRBV9 to TRBJ2-1; no firm D call. Trimming pared 4 bases from V and 0 bases from J, leaving 11 bases between. Germline values: CDR1 SGDLS, CDR2 YYNGEE. This CDR3 contains 15 residues. For the CDR3, the DNA is TGTGCCAGCAGCCCCATGGGCAGCTCCTACAATGAGCAGTTCTTC. The encoded protein is CASSPMGSSYNEQFF.

This chain connects TRBV10-3 to TRBJ1-2; D unresolved. V gave up 7 bases and J gave up 8 bases, with 17 bases separating them. This CDR3 comprises 13 residues. CDR1 and CDR2 from the germline V gene are ENHRY and SYGVKD. The chain's CDR3 is CAITPRSLGGYTF. CDR3 DNA: TGTGCCATCACACCTCGCTCCTTAGGGGGCTACACCTTC.

A remark on this clone: An end of the junction does not agree with germline; a read error may underlie this. This chain uses TRBV10-3 with TRBJ1-1; a possible D gene is TRBD1 (6 bases). The CDR3 runs 13 residues. Germline CDR1 is ENHRY and CDR2 is SYGVKD. The CDR3 bases are TGTGCCATCAGGCCAACAGGGAACGCTGAAGCTTTCTTT. Its protein product is CAIRPTGNAEAFF.

The genes are TRBV19 and TRBJ1-5; tentatively, D is TRBD1 (6 bases). V dropped 0 bases and J dropped 4 bases, with 22 bases sitting between them. The CDR3 runs to 19 residues. CDR1 is LNHDA and CDR2 is SQIVND in the germline V gene (reference sequence). For the CDR3, the DNA is TGTGCCAGTAGTATAGATCCGGGGGCAAGGCCCCTAAGGAATCAGCCCCAGCATTTT. Its translation is CASSIDPGARPLRNQPQHF.

This rearrangement joins TRBV4-1 to TRBJ2-7; TRBD2 agrees at 10 bases. The V gene end was trimmed by 8 bases and the J gene end by 2 bases; junction bases not matched to a gene: 9. Per the germline V gene, CDR1 is MGHRA and CDR2 is YSYEKL. This CDR3 contains 15 residues. CDR3 residues: CASATGAGGPYEQYF. As DNA, the CDR3 is TGCGCCAGCGCCACCGGAGCGGGAGGGCCCTACGAGCAGTACTTC.

This chain uses TRBV5-4 with TRBJ1-6; tentative D call: TRBD1 (5 bases). The CDR3 is 15 residues long. With 1 base removed from V and 8 bases from J, the gap between germline ends came to 13 bases. The V gene's germline CDR1 is SGHNT and CDR2 YYREEE (reference sequence). The CDR3 protein is CASSLTPGLDSPLHF. The CDR3 DNA reads as TGTGCCAGCAGCTTGACCCCGGGGCTGGATTCACCCCTCCACTTT.

Note on this clone: Other DNA sequences from this sample encode an identical CDR3 as well. The chain combines TRBV27 with TRBJ2-7; D ambiguous. Trimming removed 6 bases from V and 3 bases from J, with 9 bases in between. This CDR3 comprises 12 residues. The germline V gene has CDR1 MNHEY and CDR2 SMNVEV (reference sequence). This CDR3 reads CASRGVSYEQYF. The CDR3, as DNA: TGTGCCAGCAGGGGCGTGAGCTACGAGCAGTACTTC.

The rearrangement links TRBV28 to TRBJ2-4, with a tentative D call TRBD1 (6 bases). CDR1 and CDR2 (germline): MDHEN, SYDVKM. There are 15 residues in the CDR3. V was clipped by 2 bases and J by 0 bases, with 8 bases between them. The CDR3 DNA reads as TGTGCCAGCAGTTTAGGACAGCTAGCCAAAAACATTCAGTACTTC. Encoded protein: CASSLGQLAKNIQYF.

The chain combines TRBV10-1 with TRBJ2-2, with unresolved D. The CDR3 loop spans 14 amino acids. Germline V gene data show CDR1 as WNHNN and CDR2 as SYGVQD (reference sequence). The V and J ends lost 3 bases and 6 bases respectively, with 11 bases between them. The CDR3 here is CASSDGLLSGELFF. CDR3 DNA: TGCGCCAGCAGTGATGGGTTGCTATCCGGGGAGCTGTTTTTT.